This T cell receptor beta chain derives from a study of technical replicates of blood from a few donors. Trimming took 2 bases from V and 4 from J, leaving 12 bases between them. CDR1 and CDR2 (germline): SGHDT, YYEEEE. This CDR3 is built from 14 residues. Generated by immunoSEQ multiplex PCR, the TCRdb table keeps only in-frame clones and is missing some. The table includes some 79,000 clones, under 95% detected once. The clonotype was recovered from a human donor in good health. The chain carries TRBV5-6 and TRBJ1-1; D is unclear. Source material: T cells isolated from PBMCs. CDR3 amino acids: CASSFVSGGTEAFF. CDR3 DNA: TGTGCCAGCAGCTTCGTCTCGGGAGGCACTGAAGCTTTCTTT.